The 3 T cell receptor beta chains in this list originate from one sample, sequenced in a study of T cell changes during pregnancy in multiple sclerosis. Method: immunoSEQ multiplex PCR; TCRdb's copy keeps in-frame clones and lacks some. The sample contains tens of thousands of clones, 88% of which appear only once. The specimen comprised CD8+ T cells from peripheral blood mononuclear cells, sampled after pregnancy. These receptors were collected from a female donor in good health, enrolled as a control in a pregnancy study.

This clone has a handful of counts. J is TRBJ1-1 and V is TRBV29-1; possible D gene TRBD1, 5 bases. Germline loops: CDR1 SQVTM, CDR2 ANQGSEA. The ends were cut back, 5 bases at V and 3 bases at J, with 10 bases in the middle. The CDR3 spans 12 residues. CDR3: CSVFDRHTEAFF. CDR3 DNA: TGCAGCGTTTTCGACAGACACACTGAAGCTTTCTTT.

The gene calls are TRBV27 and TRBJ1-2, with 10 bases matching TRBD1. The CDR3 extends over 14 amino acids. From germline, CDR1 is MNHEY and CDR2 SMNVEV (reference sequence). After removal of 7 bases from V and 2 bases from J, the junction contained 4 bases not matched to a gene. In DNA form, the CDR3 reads TGTGCCAGCACCCAGACAGGGGGCAACTATGGCTACACCTTC. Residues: CASTQTGGNYGYTF.

The CDR3 bases are TGTGCCAGCAGCCCCCAGCGCTACAATGAGCAGTTCTTC. It codes for CASSPQRYNEQFF. V and J are TRBV7-9 and TRBJ2-1; D unresolved. The CDR3 spans 13 residues. Germline V gene data show CDR1 as SEHNR and CDR2 as FQNEAQ (reference sequence). V was pared by 5 bases and J by 3 bases, with 8 bases between. Variable domain in full (rest from reference TRBV7-9 and TRBJ2-1): DTGVSQNPRHKITKRGQNVTFRCDPISEHNRLYWYRQTLGQGPEFLTYFQNEAQLEKSRLLSDRFSAERPKGSFSTLEIQRTEQGDSAMYLCASSPQRYNEQFFGPGTRLTVL.